Shown below are 30 T cell receptor beta chains from a single sample sequenced in a study of blood T cell repertoires in COVID-19. Only in-frame clones appear in the TCRdb table, and some are missing; sequencing was by immunoSEQ multiplex PCR. This table holds approximately 18,000 clones, roughly 81% found once. The source material was peripheral blood. These receptors all stem from a man aged 60 to 69 with acute or convalescent COVID-19.

The chain is built from TRBV5-3 and TRBJ2-7; D perhaps matches TRBD1 (6 bases). TRBV5-3 is flagged as an ORF with uncertain function. The V end was cut by 1 base, the J end by 11 bases, with 19 bases between. The CDR3 is 14 residues long. The CDR3 here is CARSLPRPPDREYF. The DNA of the CDR3 is TGTGCCAGAAGCTTGCCCCGACCTCCGGACAGAGAGTACTTC.

This clone came up once. This chain uses TRBV5-1 with TRBJ2-1, with TRBD2 identical over 9 bases. Losses at the gene ends were 5 bases for V and 8 bases for J; bases not matched to a gene: 5. The germline V gene has CDR1 SGHRS and CDR2 YFSETQ. The CDR3 has 13 amino acids. The CDR3 DNA reads TGCGCCAGCAGATCAGCGGGGGGACATGAGCAGTTCTTC. This sequence encodes CASRSAGGHEQFF.

The rearrangement joins TRBV28 to TRBJ1-1; D unresolved. V lost 3 bases and J 8 bases, leaving 13 bases between the germline ends. The CDR3 spans 13 residues. Germline V gene sequence: CDR1 MDHEN, CDR2 SYDVKM. The CDR3 DNA reads as TGTGCCAGCAGTTTGACTGCTTTACGAGAAGCTTTCTTT. Its translation: CASSLTALREAFF.

This clone is judged large. The V call is TRBV10-1, the J call TRBJ2-5, with 9 bases fitting TRBD2. The junction had 13 bases not matched to a gene; V was cut back by 6 bases and J by 5 bases. The CDR3 has 16 residues. Germline CDR1 and CDR2: WNHNN and SYGVQD (reference sequence). CDR3 residues: CASRRLADTARETQYF. DNA of the CDR3: TGCGCCAGCAGGAGACTAGCGGATACTGCTCGGGAGACCCAGTACTTC.

This chain uses TRBV24-1 with TRBJ1-5; 7 bases align to TRBD1. Per the germline V gene, CDR1 is KGHDR and CDR2 is SFDVKD. This CDR3 spans 16 amino acids. J lost 0 bases, V lost 4 bases, and 5 bases had no gene match. The CDR3 DNA reads as TGTGCCACCAGTGACCCCAGACAGGGTAGCAATCAGCCCCAGCATTTT. Its translation is CATSDPRQGSNQPQHF.

This clone was detected only once. This chain joins TRBV6-5 and TRBJ1-2, with D tentatively TRBD1 (6 bases). Germline V gene sequence: CDR1 MNHEY, CDR2 SVGAGI. There are 14 residues in the CDR3. V lost 7 bases and J 0 bases, leaving 12 bases between the germline ends. In nucleotides, the CDR3 is TGTGCCAGCACCCGGACAGTCTCTAACTATGGCTACACCTTC. It yields the protein CASTRTVSNYGYTF.

V is TRBV7-2 and J is TRBJ1-2; TRBD1 agrees at 8 bases. V dropped 2 bases and J dropped 3; count of bases not matched to a gene: 5. This CDR3 has 15 residues. The germline CDR1 and CDR2 sequences are SGHTA and FQGNSA. The CDR3 reads CASSLRQGMDYGYTF. The CDR3 nucleotides read TGTGCCAGCAGCTTACGACAGGGGATGGACTATGGCTACACCTTC. Variable domain in full (rest from reference TRBV7-2 and TRBJ1-2): GAGVSQSPSNKVTEKGKDVELRCDPISGHTALYWYRQSLGQGLEFLIYFQGNSAPDKSGLPSDRFSAERTGGSVSTLTIQRTQQEDSAVYLCASSLRQGMDYGYTFGSGTRLTVV.

The CDR3 nucleotides are TGTGCCACCAGCATTCTCCTCAGGTTAGATGGCTACGAGCAGTACTTC. It is translated as CATSILLRLDGYEQYF. This chain joins TRBV15 and TRBJ2-7; D ambiguous. Germline V CDR1 and CDR2: LNHNV, YYDKDF (reference sequence). V shed 4 bases and J shed 3 bases, with 19 bases lying between them. The CDR3 consists of 16 residues.

The chain joins TRBV2 to TRBJ1-1; no clear D gene. The germline V gene has CDR1 SNHLY and CDR2 FYNNEI. The length of the CDR3 is 16 residues. The ends were cut back, 5 bases at V and 4 bases at J, with 20 bases in the middle. CDR3 DNA: TGTGCCAGCAGTAGGATCGGGGTCTCGGGGAGCACTGAAGCTTTCTTT. This encodes CASSRIGVSGSTEAFF.

The chain has TRBV5-1 and TRBJ1-2, with TRBD1 matching 8 bases. The CDR3 is 13 residues long. With V trimmed by 5 bases and J by 4 bases, 4 bases remained unmatched. Germline lookup yields CDR1 SGHRS and CDR2 YFSETQ. The CDR3 sequence: CASRSQGAYGYTF. CDR3 coding DNA: TGCGCCAGCAGATCTCAGGGGGCCTATGGCTACACCTTC. The full variable domain, its missing parts supplied by reference TRBV5-1 and TRBJ1-2, is KAGVTQTPRYLIKTRGQQVTLSCSPISGHRSVSWYQQTPGQGLQFLFEYFSETQRNKGNFPGRFSGRQFSNSRSEMNVSTLELGDSALYLCASRSQGAYGYTFGSGTRLTVV.

The V gene is TRBV6-2 or TRBV6-3, the J gene TRBJ1-1; no firm D call. The germline gives CDR1 MNHEY, CDR2 SVGEGT. The CDR3 loop spans 12 amino acids. V was cut by 0 bases and J by 7 bases, with 6 bases left in between. The CDR3 spells CASSYSGLEAFF. The CDR3 DNA follows: TGTGCCAGCAGTTACTCGGGCCTTGAAGCTTTCTTT.

V is TRBV29-1 and J is TRBJ1-1; D uncertain. Germline-derived CDR1 and CDR2 are SQVTM and ANQGSEA. The CDR3 totals 11 residues. V was trimmed by 6 bases and J by 7 bases, leaving 12 bases between them. The CDR3 nucleotides read TGCAGCGTGGAGGGTGTTGATGAAGCTTTCTTT. Amino acid sequence: CSVEGVDEAFF.

The chain has TRBV7-9 and TRBJ2-5, with TRBD2 identical over 7 bases. Germline trimming cut 7 bases from V and 5 bases from J; bases unmatched to any gene: 10. Germline V gene sequence: CDR1 SEHNR, CDR2 FQNEAQ (reference sequence). The CDR3 extends over 14 amino acids. The CDR3: CASNQRGLTETQYF. DNA for the CDR3: TGTGCCAGCAACCAGCGGGGACTAACGGAGACCCAGTACTTC.

This rearrangement joins TRBV19 to TRBJ1-4; D may be TRBD1 (6 bases). From germline, CDR1 is LNHDA and CDR2 SQIVND (reference sequence). This CDR3 is built from 13 residues. Between the trimmed V and J ends, which lost 8 bases and 8 bases, there was a span of 15 bases. CDR3 in DNA: TGTGCCAGTGGGGACAACAGCTGGGAAAAACTGTTTTTT. This gives the protein CASGDNSWEKLFF.

This CDR3 is CASSMMGAEGYTF. As DNA, the CDR3 is TGTGCCAGTAGTATGATGGGGGCGGAAGGCTACACCTTC. The J gene is TRBJ1-2, the V gene TRBV19; D might be TRBD1 (6 bases). Germline CDR1 reads LNHDA; CDR2 reads SQIVND (reference sequence). Trimming took 3 bases from V and 8 from J, leaving 13 bases between them. The CDR3 is 13 residues long.

The chain uses TRBV11-3 and TRBJ1-3, with TRBD1 matching over 7 bases. V was clipped by 5 bases and J by 4 bases; unmatched bases: 8. Germline values: CDR1 SGHNT, CDR2 YENEEA. The CDR3 totals 15 residues. The CDR3 nucleotides read TGTGCCAGCAGCCCAGGAGGGGGCTTCGGAAACACCATATATTTT. It specifies CASSPGGGFGNTIYF.

DNA of the CDR3: TGTGCCAGCAGCCAGGGGTATCAGCCCCAGCATTTT. It yields the protein CASSQGYQPQHF. The chain recombines TRBV5-8 with TRBJ1-5; D possibly corresponds to TRBD1 (6 bases). The germline V gene has CDR1 SGHTS and CDR2 YDEGEE. The CDR3 consists of 12 residues. Deletions cut 4 bases from V and 5 bases from J, with 7 bases between. The full variable domain, with the rest looked up from reference TRBV5-8 and TRBJ1-5, is EAGVTQSPTHLIKTRGQQATLRCSPISGHTSVYWYQQALGLGLQFLLWYDEGEERNRGNFPPRFSGRQFPNYSSELNVNALELEDSALYLCASSQGYQPQHFGDGTRLSIL.

The gene calls are TRBV5-1 and TRBJ1-4; no reliable D call. This CDR3 contains 14 residues. V was pared by 4 bases and J by 2 bases, with 9 bases between. Germline CDR1 is SGHRS and CDR2 is YFSETQ. The CDR3 is CASSPDSTNEKLFF. The CDR3 nucleotides read TGCGCCAGCAGCCCTGACTCGACTAATGAAAAACTGTTTTTT.

This clone appeared once. The V call is TRBV7-2, the J call TRBJ2-5, with 9 bases aligning to TRBD1. V shed 4 bases and J 5 bases; nucleotides not matched to a gene: 8. Germline values: CDR1 SGHTA, CDR2 FQGNSA. This CDR3 contains 15 residues. The CDR3 here is CASSSQGALRETQYF. DNA for the CDR3: TGTGCCAGCAGCTCACAGGGGGCCCTCCGGGAGACCCAGTACTTC.

The chain recombines TRBV11-2 with TRBJ1-2; 10 bases map to TRBD1. J lost 3 bases, V lost 5 bases, and 6 bases had no gene match. In germline, CDR1 is SGHAT, CDR2 FQNNGV. CDR3 length: 15 amino acids. CDR3 amino acids: CASSVAGTGDYGYTF. The CDR3 coding sequence is TGTGCCAGCAGCGTCGCCGGGACAGGGGACTATGGCTACACCTTC.

This clone has just one count. V usage is TRBV2 and J usage is TRBJ2-1, with TRBD1 matching over 12 bases. V trimming: 7 bases; J trimming: 8 bases; junction bases outside the gene matches: 6. The V gene's germline CDR1 is SNHLY and CDR2 FYNNEI. The CDR3 sequence is 14 residues long. CDR3 in DNA: TGTGCCAGCACTACCGGGACAGGGGGCGATGAGCAGTTCTTC. It specifies CASTTGTGGDEQFF.

The chain links TRBV10-2 to TRBJ1-5; unclear D gene. This CDR3 has 12 amino acids. The germline V gene has CDR1 WSHSY and CDR2 SAAADI. Trimming left V 4 bases short and J 7 bases short, with 8 bases between. The CDR3 is CASSVLTQPQHF. The DNA of the CDR3 is TGCGCCAGCAGTGTACTTACCCAGCCCCAGCATTTT.

The rearrangement uses TRBV7-2 and TRBJ1-2; TRBD1 is a possible D gene (5 bases). CDR1 is SGHTA, CDR2 FQGNSA, per germline. The CDR3 is made up of 14 amino acids. Deletions cut 0 bases from V and 7 bases from J, with 12 bases between. CDR3 DNA: TGTGCCAGCAGCTTAGCGCGGGGCCGATTTGGCTACACCTTC. The encoded protein is CASSLARGRFGYTF.

The rearrangement links TRBV30 to TRBJ2-5; 9 nucleotides align to TRBD1. CDR3 length: 14 amino acids. Germline V CDR1 and CDR2: GTSNPN, SVGIG (reference sequence). J lost 5 bases, V lost 3 bases, and 7 bases had no gene match. Written as DNA, the CDR3 is TGTGCCTGGAGGGAAACAGGGGGCTCCGAGACCCAGTACTTC. Its translation is CAWRETGGSETQYF.

The chain combines TRBV5-1 with TRBJ2-7, with 11 nucleotides matching TRBD1. The CDR3 has 12 amino acids. V gave up 7 bases and J gave up 3 bases; unmatched junction bases: 0. Germline V gene data show CDR1 as SGHRS and CDR2 as YFSETQ. The CDR3 nucleotides read TGCGCCAGCGGGACAGGGGGCTACGAGCAGTACTTC. Translation: CASGTGGYEQYF.

The chain links TRBV2 to TRBJ1-6; TRBD1 aligns across 8 bases. Germline CDR1 SNHLY, CDR2 FYNNEI. Germline trimming cut 5 bases from V and 10 bases from J; bases unmatched to any gene: 10. This CDR3 is 15 amino acids long. The CDR3 region has the DNA TGTGCCAGCAGTACAGGCTGGACAGGGATGTCACCCCTCCACTTT. Translation gives CASSTGWTGMSPLHF.

This clone was seen more than once but under ten times. The CDR3 reads CASSESRLSYEQYF. The CDR3 DNA sequence: TGTGCCAGCAGTGAAAGCCGCTTATCCTACGAGCAGTACTTC. V usage is TRBV6-1 and J usage is TRBJ2-7; D unclear. This CDR3 has 14 residues. With 2 bases removed from V and 1 base from J, the gap between germline ends came to 9 bases. Germline V gene data show CDR1 as MNHNS and CDR2 as SASEGT.

The chain recombines TRBV27 with TRBJ1-4; D gene uncertain. Trimming removed 6 bases at V and 0 bases at J, with 5 bases between. The CDR3 runs 13 residues. Germline CDR1 MNHEY, CDR2 SMNVEV (reference sequence). The CDR3 is CASRQSTNEKLFF. For the CDR3, the DNA is TGTGCCAGCAGACAGTCAACTAATGAAAAACTGTTTTTT.

This clone has more than one count but fewer than ten. J is TRBJ2-5 and V is TRBV12-3 or TRBV12-4, with D perhaps matching TRBD2 (6 bases). This CDR3 has 13 residues. Trimming removed 8 bases at V and 10 bases at J, with 20 bases between. The CDR3: CASQAGGKVDQYF. CDR3 DNA sequence: TGTGCCAGCCAGGCTGGGGGGAAGGTCGACCAGTACTTC.

V gene TRBV5-1 combines with J gene TRBJ2-7; 8 nucleotides align to TRBD1. The V gene end was trimmed by 4 bases and the J gene end by 3 bases; junction bases not matched to a gene: 0. Germline CDR1 and CDR2: SGHRS and YFSETQ. The CDR3 length is 12 residues. CDR3 DNA: TGCGCCAGCAGCGGACAGGGCTACGAGCAGTACTTC. This sequence encodes CASSGQGYEQYF.